This TCR beta chain was found in a study of blood T cell repertoires in COVID-19. In the original processing: Estimation of nucleated cell counts was performed using reference gene primer amplification. Sequenced by immunoSEQ multiplex PCR; TCRdb stores in-frame clones only, minus some. V, J and clone size derive from that table, while D and trimming were established from the DNA sequence. The table shows 250,000 to 300,000 clones, with 81% occurring only once. V shed 4 bases, J shed 4 bases, and the junction held 10 bases outside the gene matches. Germline V gene data show CDR1 as SGHRS and CDR2 as YFSETQ. This CDR3 is 16 amino acids long.

Source material: peripheral blood. The sequence was collected from a woman aged 55 to 70 with active or convalescent COVID-19. V and J are TRBV5-1 and TRBJ2-3, with 9 bases aligning to TRBD2. The CDR3 coding sequence is TGCGCCAGCAGCCGCGCCAGCGGGGGGCAAGCAGATACGCAGTATTTT. This codes for CASSRASGGQADTQYF.